The clone carrying this TCR beta chain was seen repeatedly, ten times or more. Its specificity is unknown. These data come from a study of T cell repertoires in cytomegalovirus infection. Study as a whole: HLA-B-restricted CMV epitopes that are well studied were used alongside recently identified HLA-C-restricted ones.

Germline V gene data show CDR1 as SGHRS and CDR2 as YFSETQ. This CDR3 region has 14 residues. V dropped 4 bases and J dropped 4 bases, with 11 bases sitting between them. General observations from the study: The ex vivo response was dominated by HLA-C-restricted CMV-specific TCR beta clonotypes.

A single record per CDR3 protein comes from TCRdb applying MiXCR to the reads. Here the sample spans approximately 73,000 distinct CDR3 sequences, about 37% being singletons. Sequenced material: CD8+ T cells from cultured PBMCs, taken from culture after CMV antigen stimulation. The chain couples TRBV5-1 to TRBJ1-4; a weak D match, TRBD1 (5 bases). The sequence derives from a human donor in good health (CMV status not recorded). Some clones in this sample may be carry-over from other donors' samples. The CDR3 nucleotides read TGCGCCAGCAGCACTTGGGGCAGTAATGAAAAACTGTTTTTT. Protein product: CASSTWGSNEKLFF.